One and the same sample provided the 21 T cell receptor beta chains below, sequenced in a study of blood T cells in healthy people across ages (dated by TCRdb to between 2014 and 2017). Libraries were prepared through 5' RACE. The sample was run on an Illumina HiSeq 2500. The second PCR ran for about 6 to 11 cycles and used a J-beta primer mix along with a sample-barcoded 5' primer. TCRdb applied fastp at Q25 and MiXCR to the public reads, then kept only in-frame beta chains. All rows with the same CDR3 protein become a single entry with the most common DNA and genes. The sample table records under 2 million distinct CDR3 sequences; about 31% of these occur just once. The top ten clones comprise approximately 10% of the sample. Input material: blood. These TCRs come from a woman in her thirties in good health.

This clonotype was counted only a few times. This chain uses TRBV20-1 with TRBJ2-3; D is undetermined. V lost 4 bases to trimming and J lost 3 bases, with 8 bases between them. This CDR3 region has 12 residues. Germline V gene data show CDR1 as DFQATT and CDR2 as SNEGSKA (reference sequence). The chain's CDR3 is CSAMWGTDTQYF. The CDR3 bases are TGCAGTGCTATGTGGGGTACAGATACGCAGTATTTT.

This chain connects TRBV2 to TRBJ2-7; tentatively, D is TRBD2 (5 bases). The CDR3 totals 14 residues. From germline, CDR1 is SNHLY and CDR2 FYNNEI. The ends were cut back, 2 bases at V and 3 bases at J, with 11 bases in the middle. CDR3 residues: CASSEFSGGYEQYF. The CDR3 DNA is TGTGCCAGCAGTGAATTCAGCGGTGGCTACGAGCAGTACTTC.

This clonotype has a handful of counts. The J gene is TRBJ1-2, the V gene TRBV3-1; 8 positions match TRBD1. The V and J ends lost 4 bases and 7 bases, in that order; junction bases with no gene match: 8. Germline lookup yields CDR1 LGHDT and CDR2 YNNKEL (reference sequence). This CDR3 has 14 amino acids. The CDR3 loop is CASSPGQGLSGYTF. The CDR3 nucleotides read TGTGCCAGCAGCCCCGGACAGGGTTTGAGTGGCTACACCTTC.

This rearrangement joins TRBV20-1 to TRBJ1-1; TRBD1 might be the D (6 bases). Trimming pared 3 bases from V and 7 bases from J, leaving 15 bases between. CDR3 size: 13 residues. Germline loops: CDR1 DFQATT, CDR2 SNEGSKA (reference sequence). CDR3 loop: CSASSRGGIEAFF. CDR3 coding DNA: TGCAGTGCTAGTTCCAGGGGTGGTATTGAAGCTTTCTTT.

This clonotype came up many times. The chain recombines TRBV29-1 with TRBJ2-3; 11 bases map to TRBD2. With V trimmed by 6 bases and J by 2 bases, 10 bases remained unmatched. Germline CDR1 and CDR2: SQVTM and ANQGSEA. The CDR3 is 16 amino acids. The CDR3 protein is CSVLTGTSGSTDTQYF. For the CDR3, the DNA is TGCAGCGTCCTCACCGGGACTAGCGGATCCACAGATACGCAGTATTTT.

Notes on this clonotype: The junction does not match germline at one end; this may be a read error. The chain carries TRBV2 and TRBJ2-4; 8 nucleotides align to TRBD1. Germline V gives CDR1 SNHLY, CDR2 FYNNEI. This CDR3 region has 13 residues. The CDR3 DNA reads as TGTGCCGGCAGTCAGGACAGGGCTGACATTCAGTACTTC. Residues: CAGSQDRADIQYF.

V is TRBV20-1 and J is TRBJ2-7; tentatively, D is TRBD1 (7 bases). The CDR3 totals 15 residues. V lost 1 base and J 0 bases, leaving 13 bases between the germline ends. Germline CDR1 is DFQATT and CDR2 is SNEGSKA (reference sequence). The CDR3 loop reads CSARVGGTVSYEQYF. The CDR3, as DNA: TGCAGTGCTAGAGTAGGGGGGACAGTCTCCTACGAGCAGTACTTC.

The chain couples TRBV7-9 to TRBJ1-1; no clear D gene. Germline-derived CDR1 and CDR2 are SEHNR and FQNEAQ (reference sequence). Trimming removed 3 bases at V and 1 base at J, with 15 bases between. The CDR3 totals 16 residues. Written as DNA, the CDR3 is TGTGCCAGCAGCTTCTTCGGGATAAGGGAGAACACTGAAGCTTTCTTT. Protein sequence: CASSFFGIRENTEAFF.

This clonotype has just a few counts. The CDR3 protein is CATSGGLWRYF. CDR3 DNA: TGTGCCACCTCGGGGGGGTTGTGGCGGTACTTC. The rearrangement links TRBV12-3 or TRBV12-4 to TRBJ2-5, with 8 bases fitting TRBD2. J lost 13 bases, V lost 10 bases, and 11 bases had no gene match. This CDR3 is 11 amino acids long.

In its sample, this clonotype was seen many times. The chain links TRBV27 to TRBJ1-2; D not resolved. The CDR3 runs to 14 residues. Germline CDR1 reads MNHEY; CDR2 reads SMNVEV (reference sequence). V dropped 5 bases and J dropped 5 bases, with 15 bases sitting between them. Written as DNA, the CDR3 is TGTGCCAGCAGTCCCTCCCCGGGCGGGTATGGCTACACCTTC. Amino acids: CASSPSPGGYGYTF.

The chain couples TRBV28 to TRBJ1-1, with a weak D call TRBD1 (6 bases). Looked up from germline, CDR1 is MDHEN and CDR2 is SYDVKM. V was trimmed by 3 bases and J by 4 bases, leaving 15 bases between them. The CDR3 consists of 15 residues. The CDR3 spells CASSFMEGGSTEAFF. The CDR3 DNA is TGTGCCAGCAGTTTTATGGAGGGGGGGAGCACTGAAGCTTTCTTT.

This clonotype was counted between two and nine times. The CDR3 DNA sequence: TGCGCCAGCAGCCGCTCCGGGACGGCGAATGAAAAACTGTTTTTT. This sequence encodes CASSRSGTANEKLFF. This sequence joins TRBV4-1 and TRBJ1-4; a possible D gene is TRBD1 (5 bases). CDR1 MGHRA and CDR2 YSYEKL come from the germline V gene. There are 15 residues in the CDR3. V was pared by 4 bases and J by 5 bases, with 14 bases between.

The chain combines TRBV6-2 or TRBV6-3 with TRBJ2-7, with 9 bases lining up with TRBD1. The CDR3 sequence is 17 residues long. The germline V gene encodes CDR1 MNHEY and CDR2 SVGEGT. With 6 bases clipped from V and 7 bases from J, the junction kept 19 bases outside the gene matches. CDR3 amino acids: CASSRMRPSGTGYEQYF. Written as DNA, the CDR3 is TGTGCCAGCAGCCGCATGCGCCCGAGCGGGACAGGGTATGAGCAGTACTTC.

The chain uses TRBV30 and TRBJ2-5; the D is unclear. The CDR3 is made up of 12 amino acids. In germline, CDR1 is GTSNPN, CDR2 SVGIG (reference sequence). V dropped 3 bases and J dropped 11 bases, with 16 bases sitting between them. CDR3 coding DNA: TGTGCCTGGAGCGCGAACACCTACAAGCAGTACTTC. This gives the protein CAWSANTYKQYF.

This clonotype was counted a few times. The chain is built from TRBV11-2 and TRBJ2-7; 11 bases map to TRBD2. The CDR3 length is 19 residues. V lost 1 base, J lost 4 bases, and 15 bases stayed unmatched. Germline lookup yields CDR1 SGHAT and CDR2 FQNNGV. For the CDR3, the DNA is TGTGCCAGCAGCTTAGGGAGGTGGACTACTAGCGGGAGTATATACGAGCAGTACTTC. It translates to CASSLGRWTTSGSIYEQYF.

This sequence joins TRBV6-1 and TRBJ1-4, with a tentative D call TRBD1 (5 bases). CDR3 length: 15 residues. Germline CDR1 and CDR2: MNHNS and SASEGT. V shed 5 bases and J shed 5 bases, with 15 bases lying between them. The CDR3, as DNA: TGTGCCAGCAGTCACCCGGGGACGGCGAATGAAAAACTGTTTTTT. Translating it yields CASSHPGTANEKLFF.

A remark on this clonotype: Sequence at one end of the junction differs from germline and may be a read error. V and J are TRBV12-3 or TRBV12-4 and TRBJ2-5, with D perhaps given as TRBD1 or TRBD2 (5 bases each). CDR3 length equals 13 residues. Written as DNA, the CDR3 is TGTGCCGGCAGCCGCTTCTGGGGGGAGACCCAGTACTTC. Translated, it gives CAGSRFWGETQYF.

This clonotype was recorded a few times. The chain links TRBV20-1 to TRBJ2-1; 14 nucleotides line up with TRBD2. Germline V CDR1 and CDR2: DFQATT, SNEGSKA (reference sequence). CDR3 length equals 17 residues. V was clipped by 1 base and J by 0 bases; unmatched bases: 2. The CDR3 protein is CSARVGTSGSSYNEQFF. CDR3 coding DNA: TGCAGTGCTAGAGTGGGGACTAGCGGGAGCTCCTACAATGAGCAGTTCTTC.

The chain has TRBV6-1 and TRBJ2-3, with 8 nucleotides matching TRBD2. The germline V gene encodes CDR1 MNHNS and CDR2 SASEGT. The J segment lost 4 bases and the V segment lost 7 bases, leaving 7 bases of the junction unmatched. This CDR3 is 14 amino acids long. CDR3 coding DNA: TGTGCCAGCACCTCACCGGGAGGGGCAGATACGCAGTATTTT. This translates into CASTSPGGADTQYF.

V is TRBV27 and J is TRBJ2-2; weak D call: TRBD2 (6 bases). Trimming shortened V by 7 bases and J by 7 bases, and 19 bases separated the two germline ends. Looked up from germline, CDR1 is MNHEY and CDR2 is SMNVEV (reference sequence). The length of the CDR3 is 15 residues. CDR3 nucleotides: TGTGCCAGCATCAACGCCCCCGGGGGAGGCGGGGAGCTGTTTTTT. Amino acid sequence: CASINAPGGGGELFF.

This clonotype was detected only a few times. The CDR3 DNA sequence: TGTGCCAGCAATACAGGGCAGGGACCTTCCACAGATACGCAGTATTTT. It translates to CASNTGQGPSTDTQYF. V usage is TRBV5-5 and J usage is TRBJ2-3; D may be TRBD1 (6 bases). Deletions cut 6 bases from V and 2 bases from J, with 19 bases between. This CDR3 is built from 16 residues. Germline CDR1 reads SGHKS; CDR2 reads YYEKEE (reference sequence).